This T cell receptor beta chain originates from a study of cytomegalovirus exposure and HLA in healthy donors. Study results and caveats: Highly shared variants forming one cluster were likely a sequencing artifact.

PCR primers comprised 60 Vbeta and 13 Jbeta primers. Some clones are missing from TCRdb's copy, which holds only in-frame ones; the method was immunoSEQ multiplex PCR. The sample lists 100,000 or so clones; around 74% were seen once. This clone was seen at least ten times. The antigen is undetermined. The ends lost 4 bases at V and 2 bases at J; junction bases unmatched: 5. The CDR3 runs 16 residues. Germline lookup yields CDR1 LGHNA and CDR2 YNFKEQ. Donors showed nominal health when sampled, although they likely had unrecorded immune exposures. The sequenced sample was PBMCs. This TCR was sampled from a man aged 25 to 45 in good health and CMV-seropositive. This chain links TRBV4-2 with TRBJ2-5; TRBD2 matches 12 bases. CDR3 nucleotides: TGTGCCAGCAGCCCGGAGGGGACTAGCGGGCAAGAGACCCAGTACTTC. Its translation is CASSPEGTSGQETQYF.